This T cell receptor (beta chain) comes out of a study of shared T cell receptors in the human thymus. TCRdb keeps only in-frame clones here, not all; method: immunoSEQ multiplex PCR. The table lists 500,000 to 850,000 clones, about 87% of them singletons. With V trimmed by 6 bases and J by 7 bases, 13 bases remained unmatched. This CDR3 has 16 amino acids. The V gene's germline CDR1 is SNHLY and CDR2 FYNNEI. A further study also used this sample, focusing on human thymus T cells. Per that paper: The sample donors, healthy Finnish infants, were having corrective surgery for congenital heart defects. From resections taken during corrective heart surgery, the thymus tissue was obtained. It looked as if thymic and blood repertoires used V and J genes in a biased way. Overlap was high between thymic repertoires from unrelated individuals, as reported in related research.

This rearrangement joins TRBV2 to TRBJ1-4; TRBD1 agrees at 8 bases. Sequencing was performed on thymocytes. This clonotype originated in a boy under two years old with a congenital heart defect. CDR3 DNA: TGTGCCAGCAGGCGGGACAGGCCCACTTCGCGTGAAAAACTGTTTTTT. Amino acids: CASRRDRPTSREKLFF.